Listed below are T cell receptor beta chains from one sample, sequenced in a study of early T cells in non-severe SARS-CoV-2 infection. TCRdb used MiXCR to reprocess the 5' RACE reads, holding one entry per CDR3 protein. The sample consists of tens of thousands of distinct CDR3 sequences, around 12% of them appearing once. Sequencing input: whole blood. The receptors come from an adult who was a healthcare worker with PCR-confirmed SARS-CoV-2 infection or an uninfected control (not recorded which). Each CDR3 is given with its conserved first and last residue. The order of the fields is CDR3 protein, CDR3 DNA, J gene, clone size, D gene, V gene. A D gene is named only where the DNA matches it firmly. Size tells how often a clone was seen (once, few, many) or the class of an expanded clone, and some rows leave it out.

CASSQCPGTGKGARQPQHF,TGCGCCAGCAGTCAATGCCCCGGGACAGGGAAAGGTGCCCGTCAGCCCCAGCATTTT,TRBJ1-5,many,TRBD1,TRBV23-1
CSAIADSYNEQFF,TGCAGTGCTATCGCCGATTCCTACAATGAGCAGTTCTTC,TRBJ2-1,medium-sized,NA,TRBV20-1
CASSYSWLASQNIQYF,TGTGCCAGCAGTTACTCGTGGTTAGCCTCCCAAAACATTCAGTACTTC,TRBJ2-4,NA,NA,TRBV6-2/TRBV6-3
CASSLAGARYEQYF,TGTGCCAGCAGCTTAGCGGGAGCACGCTACGAGCAGTACTTC,TRBJ2-7,many,NA,TRBV11-2
CASSPRREGWNEQYF,TGTGCCAGCAGCCCTAGGAGAGAGGGTTGGAACGAGCAGTACTTC,TRBJ2-7,many,NA,TRBV7-2
CASSVGDTYEQYF,TGCGCCAGCAGTGTCGGGGACACCTACGAGCAGTACTTC,TRBJ2-7,NA,NA,TRBV10-2
CASSRRGPNTGELFF,TGTGCCAGCAGCCGCAGGGGGCCGAACACCGGGGAGCTGTTTTTT,TRBJ2-2,many,TRBD1,TRBV3-1
CASSLGPGQETQYF,TGTGCCAGCAGCTTAGGGCCAGGCCAAGAGACCCAGTACTTC,TRBJ2-5,many,NA,TRBV7-9
CATRTANYGYTF,TGTGCCACTCGGACGGCTAACTATGGCTACACCTTC,TRBJ1-2,few,NA,TRBV7-2
CASSHSWETQYF,TGTGCCAGCAGCCATAGTTGGGAGACCCAGTACTTC,TRBJ2-5,many,NA,TRBV7-9
CASSKNPGHNNEQFF,TGTGCCAGCAGCAAGAATCCGGGACACAACAATGAGCAGTTCTTC,TRBJ2-1,many,NA,TRBV7-6
CASSSTHEQFF,TGTGCCAGCAGTTCAACCCATGAGCAGTTCTTC,TRBJ2-1,medium-sized,NA,TRBV28
CASSEAKWASTEQYF,TGTGCCAGCAGTGAAGCGAAGTGGGCTAGTACGGAACAGTACTTC,TRBJ2-7,many,NA,TRBV2
CSVPSGGAADTQYF,TGCAGCGTTCCTAGCGGGGGGGCCGCAGATACGCAGTATTTT,TRBJ2-3,few,TRBD2,TRBV29-1
CASSPMGDSYQPQHF,TGTGCCAGTAGCCCGATGGGGGACAGCTATCAGCCCCAGCATTTT,TRBJ1-5,many,TRBD1,TRBV19
CASSPQGSNQPQHF,TGTGCCAGCAGTCCTCAGGGGAGCAATCAGCCCCAGCATTTT,TRBJ1-5,many,NA,TRBV6-4
CSVDLETQYF,TGCAGCGTTGATTTGGAGACCCAGTACTTC,TRBJ2-5,many,NA,TRBV29-1
CSKAGLRHTEAFF,TGCAGCAAAGCAGGTCTGCGACACACTGAAGCTTTCTTT,TRBJ1-1,many,NA,TRBV29-1
CASSERAGTQYF,TGTGCCAGCAGTGAGCGAGCCGGTACGCAGTATTTT,TRBJ2-3,NA,NA,TRBV25-1
CASSLDVLFGGYTF,TGTGCCAGCAGTCTCGACGTCCTCTTTGGTGGCTACACCTTC,TRBJ1-2,NA,NA,TRBV7-2
CASSQEAAQPQHF,TGCGCCAGCAGCCAAGAGGCAGCCCAGCCCCAGCATTTT,TRBJ1-5,many,NA,TRBV4-3
CASSYNTGTGLEQYF,TGTGCCAGCAGCTACAACACCGGGACAGGCCTTGAGCAGTACTTC,TRBJ2-7,NA,TRBD1,TRBV12-3/TRBV12-4
CASSQGQLYGYTF,TGTGCCAGTTCGCAGGGACAGCTCTATGGCTACACCTTC,TRBJ1-2,many,TRBD1,TRBV6-2/TRBV6-3
CASSLGPTRNNQPQHF,TGTGCCAGCAGCTTGGGCCCGACAAGGAACAATCAGCCCCAGCATTTT,TRBJ1-5,few,NA,TRBV5-5
CAIRGTSGGPEMSETQYF,TGTGCCATCAGGGGGACTAGCGGGGGCCCAGAGATGTCGGAGACCCAGTACTTC,TRBJ2-5,many,TRBD2,TRBV10-3
CASSPPGDTQYF,TGTGCCAGCAGTCCCCCAGGAGATACGCAGTATTTT,TRBJ2-3,NA,NA,TRBV28
CASSLVFRIGSPLHF,TGTGCCAGCAGCCTCGTTTTCAGGATAGGATCACCCCTCCACTTT,TRBJ1-6,many,NA,TRBV7-2
CSVTDQGAKNIQYF,TGCAGCGTGACAGACCAGGGGGCCAAAAACATTCAGTACTTC,TRBJ2-4,many,NA,TRBV29-1
CASSGTGEDGYTF,TGTGCCAGCAGTGGGACAGGGGAGGATGGCTACACCTTC,TRBJ1-2,many,TRBD1,TRBV2
CASSQDRNQPQHF,TGTGCCAGCTCACAAGACAGAAATCAGCCCCAGCATTTT,TRBJ1-5,many,NA,TRBV18
CSVGNADSYGYTF,TGCAGCGTGGGGAACGCGGACAGCTATGGCTACACCTTC,TRBJ1-2,many,NA,TRBV29-1
CASSLGQGIVF,TGTGCCAGCAGCCTAGGACAGGGGATCGTCTTC,TRBJ2-5,many,TRBD1,TRBV7-9
CASSPRQGSYGYTF,TGTGCCAGCAGCCCTCGACAGGGCAGCTATGGCTACACCTTC,TRBJ1-2,many,TRBD1,TRBV3-1
CAISDYGGESTGELFF,TGTGCCATCAGTGACTATGGGGGGGAGAGCACCGGGGAGCTGTTTTTT,TRBJ2-2,many,TRBD2,TRBV10-3
CASSFRGSNSPLHF,TGTGCCAGCAGCTTCCGGGGTTCTAATTCACCCCTCCACTTT,TRBJ1-6,many,NA,TRBV7-2
CAWSLFSYEQYF,TGTGCCTGGAGCCTATTTTCCTACGAGCAGTACTTC,TRBJ2-7,many,NA,TRBV30
CASSPGLLTSSYNEQFF,TGTGCCAGCAGTCCGGGACTCCTAACGAGCTCCTACAATGAGCAGTTCTTC,TRBJ2-1,NA,NA,TRBV6-2/TRBV6-3
CASSLFTGYNEQFF,TGTGCCAGCAGCTTATTTACAGGGTACAATGAGCAGTTCTTC,TRBJ2-1,many,NA,TRBV7-6
CATSRVGLNTIYF,TGTGCCACCAGCAGAGTGGGACTAAACACCATATATTTT,TRBJ1-3,NA,NA,TRBV15
CASRAGTAPTDTQYF,TGTGCCAGCAGAGCCGGGACAGCACCCACAGATACGCAGTATTTT,TRBJ2-3,many,TRBD1,TRBV12-3/TRBV12-4
CASSDRGGTDTQYF,TGTGCCAGCAGTGACAGGGGGGGCACAGATACGCAGTATTTT,TRBJ2-3,many,NA,TRBV6-4
CSVGRSNTEAFF,TGCAGCGTTGGTAGGAGTAACACTGAAGCTTTCTTT,TRBJ1-1,many,NA,TRBV29-1
CASSLDSHYEQYF,TGTGCCAGCAGCTTGGACAGCCACTACGAGCAGTACTTC,TRBJ2-7,few,NA,TRBV7-2
CASSPLGYGYTF,TGTGCCAGCAGCCCACTAGGGTATGGCTACACCTTC,TRBJ1-2,many,NA,TRBV11-2
CASSPDSNSPLHF,TGCGCCAGCAGCCCCGACAGTAATTCACCCCTCCACTTT,TRBJ1-6,many,NA,TRBV5-1
CSVEVGLAGEQFF,TGCAGCGTTGAGGTTGGTTTAGCGGGAGAGCAGTTCTTC,TRBJ2-1,many,TRBD2,TRBV29-1
CASSLPSRVGEQYF,TGTGCCAGCAGCTTACCTAGTCGGGTCGGCGAGCAGTACTTC,TRBJ2-7,many,NA,TRBV7-8
CASSWTVNSPLHF,TGTGCCAGCAGTTGGACAGTTAATTCACCCCTCCACTTT,TRBJ1-6,NA,NA,TRBV28
CASSGSGTTFVDEQFF,TGTGCCAGCAGCGGTTCCGGGACTACCTTCGTCGATGAGCAGTTCTTC,TRBJ2-1,many,TRBD2,TRBV9
CASSWGGIHGELFF,TGTGCCAGCAGCTGGGGGGGTATCCACGGGGAGCTGTTTTTT,TRBJ2-2,many,TRBD2,TRBV3-1
CSARGMNTEAFF,TGCAGTGCTAGAGGGATGAACACTGAAGCTTTCTTT,TRBJ1-1,NA,NA,TRBV20-1
CASSLGPGSGANVLTF,TGTGCCAGCAGTTTGGGCCCGGGCTCTGGGGCCAACGTCCTGACTTTC,TRBJ2-6,many,NA,TRBV12-3/TRBV12-4
CASSLSGAGYTF,TGTGCCAGCAGTTTATCCGGGGCAGGCTACACCTTC,TRBJ1-2,few,NA,TRBV12-3/TRBV12-4
CSARGGGDGNTIYF,TGCAGTGCTAGAGGAGGGGGAGATGGAAACACCATATATTTT,TRBJ1-3,many,NA,TRBV20-1
CASSVQPTNTEAFF,TGTGCCAGCAGTGTACAGCCTACGAACACTGAAGCTTTCTTT,TRBJ1-1,NA,NA,TRBV27